This T cell receptor beta chain came from a study of T and B cells in COVID-19 patients. Findings and limits, study-wide: In COVID-19 patients, T cell receptor beta variable and joining gene use was reportedly strongly skewed.

Each TRB amplification used roughly 220-550 ng of genomic DNA from blood. This clonotype was observed at least ten times. Its target is unknown. TRB rearrangements were amplified by multiplex PCR with BIOMED2 TRB-A/B primers. Via MiXCR, TCRdb re-called the multiplex PCR reads, giving one row per CDR3 protein. The table records some 21,000 distinct CDR3 sequences, approximately 30% of them present only once. This receptor was taken from a human donor who had recovered from COVID-19. Sequences were obtained from blood.

CDR3 in DNA: TGTGCCAGCAGCCCCGGGGGGACCCTCGCAGATACGCAGTATTTT. Amino acids: CASSPGGTLADTQYF. The genes are TRBV5-4 and TRBJ2-3; TRBD2 matches at 7 bases. Germline-derived CDR1 and CDR2 are SGHNT and YYREEE (reference sequence). With V trimmed by 4 bases and J by 4 bases, 9 bases remained unmatched. The CDR3 is 15 amino acids.